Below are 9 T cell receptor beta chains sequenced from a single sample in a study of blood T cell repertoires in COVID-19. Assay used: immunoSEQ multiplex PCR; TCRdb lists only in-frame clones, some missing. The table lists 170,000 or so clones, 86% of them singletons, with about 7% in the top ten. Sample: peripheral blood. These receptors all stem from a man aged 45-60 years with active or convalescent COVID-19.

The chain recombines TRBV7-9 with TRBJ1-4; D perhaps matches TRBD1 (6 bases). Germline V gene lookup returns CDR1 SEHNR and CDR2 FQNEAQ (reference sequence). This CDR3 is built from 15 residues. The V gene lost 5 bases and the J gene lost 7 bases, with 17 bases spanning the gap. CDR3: CASSPSGGGVEKLFF. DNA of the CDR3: TGTGCCAGCAGCCCCTCGGGGGGCGGGGTTGAAAAACTGTTTTTT.

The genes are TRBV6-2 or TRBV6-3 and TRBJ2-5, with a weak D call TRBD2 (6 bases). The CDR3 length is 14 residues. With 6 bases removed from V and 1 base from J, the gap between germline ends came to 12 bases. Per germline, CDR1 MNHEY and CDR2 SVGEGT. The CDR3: CASSKGGPQETQYF. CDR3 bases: TGTGCCAGCAGCAAGGGAGGCCCCCAAGAGACCCAGTACTTC.

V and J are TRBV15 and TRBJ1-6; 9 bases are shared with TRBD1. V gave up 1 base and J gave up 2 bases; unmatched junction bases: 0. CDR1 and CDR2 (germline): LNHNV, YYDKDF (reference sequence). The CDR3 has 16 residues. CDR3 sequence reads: CATSRGTGAYNSPLHF. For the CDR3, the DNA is TGTGCCACCAGCAGAGGGACAGGGGCCTATAATTCACCCCTCCACTTT.

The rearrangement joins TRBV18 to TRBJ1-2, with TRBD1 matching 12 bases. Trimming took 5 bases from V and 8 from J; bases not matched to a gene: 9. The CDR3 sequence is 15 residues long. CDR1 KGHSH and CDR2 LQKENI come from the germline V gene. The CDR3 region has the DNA TGTGCCAGCTCATCCCGGGACAGGGGGCCTGAGGGCTACACCTTC. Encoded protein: CASSSRDRGPEGYTF.

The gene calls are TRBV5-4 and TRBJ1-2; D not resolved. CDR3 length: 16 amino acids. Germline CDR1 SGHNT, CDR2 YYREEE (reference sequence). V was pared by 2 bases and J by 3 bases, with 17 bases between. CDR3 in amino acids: CASSLGLGELYYGYTF. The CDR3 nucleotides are TGTGCCAGCAGCTTAGGTCTCGGTGAACTATACTATGGCTACACCTTC. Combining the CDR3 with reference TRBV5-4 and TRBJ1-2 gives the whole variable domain ETGVTQSPTHLIKTRGQQVTLRCSSQSGHNTVSWYQQALGQGPQFIFQYYREEENGRGNFPPRFSGLQFPNYSSELNVNALELDDSALYLCASSLGLGELYYGYTFGSGTRLTVV.

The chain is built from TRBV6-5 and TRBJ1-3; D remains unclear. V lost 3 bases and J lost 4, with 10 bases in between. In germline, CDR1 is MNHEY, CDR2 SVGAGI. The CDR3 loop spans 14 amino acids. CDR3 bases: TGTGCCAGCAGTTATCGGGAAACGGGAAACACCATATATTTT. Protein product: CASSYRETGNTIYF.

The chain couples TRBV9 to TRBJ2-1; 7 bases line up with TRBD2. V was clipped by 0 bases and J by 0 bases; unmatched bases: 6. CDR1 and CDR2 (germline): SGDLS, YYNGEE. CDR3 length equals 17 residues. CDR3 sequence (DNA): TGTGCCAGCAGCGTAGAGAGTGGCGGGAGCTCCTACAATGAGCAGTTCTTC. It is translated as CASSVESGGSSYNEQFF. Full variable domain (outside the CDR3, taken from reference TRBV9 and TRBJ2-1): DSGVTQTPKHLITATGQRVTLRCSPRSGDLSVYWYQQSLDQGLQFLIQYYNGEERAKGNILERFSAQQFPDLHSELNLSSLELGDSALYFCASSVESGGSSYNEQFFGPGTRLTVL.

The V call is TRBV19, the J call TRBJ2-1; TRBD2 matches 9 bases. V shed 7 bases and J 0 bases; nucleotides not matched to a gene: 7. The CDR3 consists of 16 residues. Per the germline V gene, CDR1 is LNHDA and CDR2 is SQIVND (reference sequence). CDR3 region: CASMGWRGGSYNEQFF. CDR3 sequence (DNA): TGTGCCAGTATGGGGTGGCGGGGGGGCTCCTACAATGAGCAGTTCTTC.

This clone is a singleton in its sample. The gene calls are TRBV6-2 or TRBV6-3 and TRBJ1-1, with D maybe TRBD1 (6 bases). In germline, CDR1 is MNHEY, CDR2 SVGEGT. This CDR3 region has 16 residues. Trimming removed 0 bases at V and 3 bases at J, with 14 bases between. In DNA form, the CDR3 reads TGTGCCAGCAGTTACTCGTCTGGGGGCTTGGACACTGAAGCTTTCTTT. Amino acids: CASSYSSGGLDTEAFF.